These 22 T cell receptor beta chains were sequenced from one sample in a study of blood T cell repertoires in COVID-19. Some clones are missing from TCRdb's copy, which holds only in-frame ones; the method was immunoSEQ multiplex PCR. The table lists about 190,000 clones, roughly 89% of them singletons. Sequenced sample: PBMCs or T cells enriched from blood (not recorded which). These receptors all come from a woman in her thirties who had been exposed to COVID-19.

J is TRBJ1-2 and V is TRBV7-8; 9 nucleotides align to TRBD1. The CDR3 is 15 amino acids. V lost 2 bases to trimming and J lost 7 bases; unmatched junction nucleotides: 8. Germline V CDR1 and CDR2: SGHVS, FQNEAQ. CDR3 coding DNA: TGTGCCAGCAGCTTACTCAACAGGGGGCGGCGTGGCTACACCTTC. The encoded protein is CASSLLNRGRRGYTF.

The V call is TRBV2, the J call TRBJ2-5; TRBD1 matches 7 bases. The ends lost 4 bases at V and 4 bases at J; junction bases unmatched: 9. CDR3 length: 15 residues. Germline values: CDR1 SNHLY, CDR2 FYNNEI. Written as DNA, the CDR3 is TGTGCCAGCAGTGGAGAGGGGGCGACTTTAGAGACCCAGTACTTC. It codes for CASSGEGATLETQYF.

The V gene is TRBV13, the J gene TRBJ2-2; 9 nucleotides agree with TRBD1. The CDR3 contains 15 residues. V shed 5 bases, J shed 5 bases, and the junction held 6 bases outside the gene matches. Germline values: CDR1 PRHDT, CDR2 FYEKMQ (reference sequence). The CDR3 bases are TGTGCCAGCAGCCCCGGGACAGGGCGTACCGGGGAGCTGTTTTTT. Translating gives CASSPGTGRTGELFF.

In nucleotides, the CDR3 is TGTGCCAGCTCACCAATGGCGCCAGCGGCGATGGGCGGGGAGCTGTTTTTT. The encoded protein is CASSPMAPAAMGGELFF. The chain recombines TRBV18 with TRBJ2-2, with D perhaps TRBD2 (5 bases). The CDR3 extends over 17 amino acids. Trimming pared 2 bases from V and 7 bases from J, leaving 20 bases between. CDR1 is KGHSH, CDR2 LQKENI, per germline.

The CDR3 spells CASSVSMSGWVDYGYTF. As DNA, the CDR3 is TGTGCCAGCAGTGTGTCGATGTCGGGTTGGGTCGACTATGGCTACACCTTC. The genes are TRBV2 and TRBJ1-2; D call uncertain. Looked up from germline, CDR1 is SNHLY and CDR2 is FYNNEI. The CDR3 extends over 17 amino acids. V lost 4 bases to trimming and J lost 3 bases, with 21 bases between them.

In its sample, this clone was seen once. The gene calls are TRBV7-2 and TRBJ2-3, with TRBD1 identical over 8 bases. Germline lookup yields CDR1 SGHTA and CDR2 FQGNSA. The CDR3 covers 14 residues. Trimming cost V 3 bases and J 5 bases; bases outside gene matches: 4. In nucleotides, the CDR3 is TGTGCCAGCAGCTTCGACAGGGGAATAGATACGCAGTATTTT. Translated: CASSFDRGIDTQYF. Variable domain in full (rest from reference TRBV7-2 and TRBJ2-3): GAGVSQSPSNKVTEKGKDVELRCDPISGHTALYWYRQSLGQGLEFLIYFQGNSAPDKSGLPSDRFSAERTGGSVSTLTIQRTQQEDSAVYLCASSFDRGIDTQYFGPGTRLTVL.

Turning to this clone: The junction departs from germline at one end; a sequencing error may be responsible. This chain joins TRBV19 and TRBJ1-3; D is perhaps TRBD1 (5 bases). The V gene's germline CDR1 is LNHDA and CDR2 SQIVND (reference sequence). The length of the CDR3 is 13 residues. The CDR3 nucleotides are TGTGCCAGCAGTATGGGAGGGACCGACACCATATATTTT. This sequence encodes CASSMGGTDTIYF.

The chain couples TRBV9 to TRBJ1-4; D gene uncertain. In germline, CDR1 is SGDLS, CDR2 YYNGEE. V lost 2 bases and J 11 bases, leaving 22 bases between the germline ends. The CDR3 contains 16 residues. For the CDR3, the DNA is TGTGCCAGCAGCGTCGGTTCGTCGCGTGATGGGCGCAAACTGTTTTTT. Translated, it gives CASSVGSSRDGRKLFF.

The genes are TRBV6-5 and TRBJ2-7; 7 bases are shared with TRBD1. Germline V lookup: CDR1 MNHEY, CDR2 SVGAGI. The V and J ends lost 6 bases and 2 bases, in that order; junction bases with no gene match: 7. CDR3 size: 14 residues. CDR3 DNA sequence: TGTGCCAGCAGCCGCCGGGACAGTGCCTACGAGCAGTACTTC. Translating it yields CASSRRDSAYEQYF.

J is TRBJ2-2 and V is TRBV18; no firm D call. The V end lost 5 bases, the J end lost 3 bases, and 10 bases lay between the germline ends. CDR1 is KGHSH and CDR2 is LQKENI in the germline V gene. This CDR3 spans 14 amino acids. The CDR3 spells CASSATRDTGELFF. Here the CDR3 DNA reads TGTGCCAGCTCAGCAACCCGGGACACCGGGGAGCTGTTTTTT.

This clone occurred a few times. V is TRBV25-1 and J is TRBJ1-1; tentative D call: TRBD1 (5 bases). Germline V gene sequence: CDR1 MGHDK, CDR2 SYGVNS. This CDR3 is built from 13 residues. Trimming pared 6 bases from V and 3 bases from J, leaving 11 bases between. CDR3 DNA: TGTGCCAGCAGGCGGGACGTCGACACTGAAGCTTTCTTT. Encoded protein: CASRRDVDTEAFF. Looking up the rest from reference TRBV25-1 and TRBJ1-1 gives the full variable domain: EADIYQTPRYLVIGTGKKITLECSQTMGHDKMYWYQQDPGMELHLIHYSYGVNSTEKGDLSSESTVSRIRTEHFPLTLESARPSHTSQYLCASRRDVDTEAFFGQGTRLTVV.

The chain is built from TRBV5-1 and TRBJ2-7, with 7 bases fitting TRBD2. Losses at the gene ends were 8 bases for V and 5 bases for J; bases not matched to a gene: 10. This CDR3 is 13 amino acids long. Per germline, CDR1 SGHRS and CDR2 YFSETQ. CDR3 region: CASATGGKDEQYF. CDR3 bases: TGCGCCAGTGCAACGGGAGGAAAAGACGAGCAGTACTTC.

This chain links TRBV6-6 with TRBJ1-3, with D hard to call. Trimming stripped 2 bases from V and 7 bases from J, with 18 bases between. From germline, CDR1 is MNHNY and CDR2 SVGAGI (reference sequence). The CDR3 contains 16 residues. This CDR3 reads CASSYHRVVLVNTIYF. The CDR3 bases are TGTGCCAGCAGTTACCATCGAGTTGTGTTAGTTAACACCATATATTTT.

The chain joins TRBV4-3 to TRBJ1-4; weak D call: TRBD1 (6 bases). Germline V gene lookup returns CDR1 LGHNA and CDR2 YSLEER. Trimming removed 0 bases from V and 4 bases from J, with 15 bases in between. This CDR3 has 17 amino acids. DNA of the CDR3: TGCGCCAGCAGCCAAGAGTGGACAGTGGCCCTTAATGAAAAACTGTTTTTT. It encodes CASSQEWTVALNEKLFF.

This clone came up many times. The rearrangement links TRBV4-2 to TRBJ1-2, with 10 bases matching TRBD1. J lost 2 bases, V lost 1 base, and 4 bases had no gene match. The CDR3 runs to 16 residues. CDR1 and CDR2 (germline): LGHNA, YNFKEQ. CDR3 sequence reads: CASSQGSGQGNYGYTF. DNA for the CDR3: TGTGCCAGCAGCCAAGGTTCGGGACAGGGGAACTATGGCTACACCTTC.

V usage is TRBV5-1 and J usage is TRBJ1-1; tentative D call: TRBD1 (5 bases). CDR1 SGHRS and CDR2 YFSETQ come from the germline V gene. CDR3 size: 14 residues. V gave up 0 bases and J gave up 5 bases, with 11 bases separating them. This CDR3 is CASSLGFKGTEAFF. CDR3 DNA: TGCGCCAGCAGCTTGGGGTTTAAGGGGACTGAAGCTTTCTTT.

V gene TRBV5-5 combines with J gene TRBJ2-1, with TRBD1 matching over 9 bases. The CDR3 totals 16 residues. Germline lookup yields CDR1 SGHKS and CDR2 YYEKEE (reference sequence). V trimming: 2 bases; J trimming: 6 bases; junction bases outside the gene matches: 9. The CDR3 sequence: CASSFSGTGPVNEQFF. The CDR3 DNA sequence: TGTGCCAGCAGCTTTTCGGGGACAGGGCCCGTCAATGAGCAGTTCTTC.

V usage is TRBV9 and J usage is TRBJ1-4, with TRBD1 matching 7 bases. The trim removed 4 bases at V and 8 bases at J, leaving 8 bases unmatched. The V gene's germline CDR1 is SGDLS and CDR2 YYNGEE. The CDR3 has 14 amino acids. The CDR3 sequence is CASSSGQASEKLFF. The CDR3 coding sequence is TGTGCCAGCAGCTCCGGACAGGCGTCGGAAAAACTGTTTTTT.

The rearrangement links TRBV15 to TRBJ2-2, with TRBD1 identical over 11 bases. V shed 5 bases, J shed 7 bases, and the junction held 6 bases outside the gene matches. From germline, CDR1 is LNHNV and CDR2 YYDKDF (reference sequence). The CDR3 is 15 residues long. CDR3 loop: CATSPDRGRFGELFF. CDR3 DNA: TGTGCCACCAGCCCGGACAGGGGGCGCTTCGGGGAGCTGTTTTTT.

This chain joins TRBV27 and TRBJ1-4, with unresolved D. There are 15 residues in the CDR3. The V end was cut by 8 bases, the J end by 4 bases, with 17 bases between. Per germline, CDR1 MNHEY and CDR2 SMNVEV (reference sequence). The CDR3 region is CASASQMAVNEKLFF. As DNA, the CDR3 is TGTGCCAGCGCCTCGCAAATGGCAGTTAATGAAAAACTGTTTTTT.

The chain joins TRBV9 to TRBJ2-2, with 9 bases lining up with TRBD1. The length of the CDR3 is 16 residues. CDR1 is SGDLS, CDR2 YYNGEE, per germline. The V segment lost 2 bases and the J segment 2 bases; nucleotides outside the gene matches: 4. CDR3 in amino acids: CASSVWDRVNTGELFF. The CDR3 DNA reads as TGTGCCAGCAGCGTTTGGGACAGGGTTAACACCGGGGAGCTGTTTTTT.

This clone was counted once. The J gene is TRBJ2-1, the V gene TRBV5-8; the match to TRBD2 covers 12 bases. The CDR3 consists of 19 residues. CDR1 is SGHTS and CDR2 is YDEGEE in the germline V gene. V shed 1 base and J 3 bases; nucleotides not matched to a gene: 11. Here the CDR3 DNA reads TGTGCCAGCAGCTTGATAGTGGAGACTAGCGGGGGTGGCTACAATGAGCAGTTCTTC. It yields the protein CASSLIVETSGGGYNEQFF.